This T cell receptor beta chain was found in a study of beta chain features in type 1 diabetes. Study information: Healthy donors and patients showed comparable age, gender and cell yields. Study-wide findings and caveats: Moderate yet significant TCRB CDR3 shortening was seen in Type 1 diabetes patients in all four CD4+ subsets.

Trimming pared 5 bases from V and 3 bases from J, leaving 14 bases between. The length of the CDR3 is 14 residues. Germline CDR1 is MNHEY and CDR2 is SMNVEV (reference sequence). The study reverse transcribed the entire isolated RNA, so it sequenced expressed TCRB transcripts. The data were produced by immunoSEQ multiplex PCR, yet TCRdb's version contains in-frame clones alone and is incomplete. The sample includes about 120,000 clones, 16% of them seen just once. A few counts support this clone. The antigen is not known. The receptor comes from a man aged 25 to 40 with type 1 diabetes. Sequenced material: central memory CD4+ T cells from blood. The chain couples TRBV27 to TRBJ2-7, with D tentatively TRBD1 (6 bases). CDR3 protein: CASSPLGQFYEQYF. CDR3 coding DNA: TGTGCCAGCAGTCCCCTAGGACAGTTCTACGAGCAGTACTTC.